The entry below describes one TCR beta chain. The CDR3 runs to 16 residues. V lost 0 bases to trimming and J lost 4 bases, with 16 bases between them. CDR1 is GTSNPN, CDR2 SVGIG, per germline (reference sequence). These data come from a study of blood T cell repertoires in COVID-19. Study details: Sites in the United States, Italy and Spain provided acute and convalescent COVID-19 samples. PBMCs, B-cell-depleted T cells, or T cells were the source of the cDNA or gDNA that made up the material.

Methods used by the authors: Amplified reference gene primers provided the basis for estimating nucleated cell counts. TCRdb's copy holds only in-frame clones and misses some; the assay was immunoSEQ multiplex PCR. The V and J calls and clone size were taken over from that table, and D and trimming were inferred from the DNA. The sample includes more than 95,000 clones, roughly 81% of them seen just once. Sequencing was carried out using peripheral blood. V usage is TRBV30 and J usage is TRBJ1-5; tentatively, D is TRBD1 (6 bases). This clonotype originated in a woman aged 70-85 years with acute or convalescent COVID-19. The CDR3 coding sequence is TGTGCCTGGAGTGTACGAGGGGGAAGCCCAAATCAGCCCCAGCATTTT. Amino acids: CAWSVRGGSPNQPQHF. Variable domain in full (rest from reference TRBV30 and TRBJ1-5): SQTIHQWPATLVQPVGSPLSLECTVEGTSNPNLYWYRQAAGRGLQLLFYSVGIGQISSEVPQNLSASRPQDRQFILSSKKLLLSDSGFYLCAWSVRGGSPNQPQHFGDGTRLSIL.